One sample yielded the 5 T cell receptor beta chains listed below, sequenced in a study of cytomegalovirus exposure and HLA in healthy donors. Method: immunoSEQ multiplex PCR; TCRdb's copy keeps in-frame clones and lacks some. The data hold about 66,000 clones, with 95% to 98% observed a single time. Material: PBMCs. The receptors come from a woman younger than 30 in good health and CMV-seropositive.

V and J are TRBV10-1 and TRBJ2-7; 9 bases line up with TRBD1. The CDR3 is made up of 18 amino acids. V dropped 8 bases and J dropped 3; count of bases not matched to a gene: 20. Germline V gene sequence: CDR1 WNHNN, CDR2 SYGVQD (reference sequence). CDR3 loop: CASSGPGTGKPPRYEQYF. The CDR3 bases are TGCGCCAGCTCCGGTCCCGGGACAGGGAAACCTCCCCGCTACGAGCAGTACTTC.

V and J are TRBV7-9 and TRBJ1-1; D remains ambiguous. Per the germline V gene, CDR1 is SEHNR and CDR2 is FQNEAQ (reference sequence). This CDR3 has 14 amino acids. V was clipped by 4 bases and J by 6 bases, with 15 bases between them. The CDR3, as DNA: TGTGCCAGCAGCTGGTACTCCCAAACCCCTGAAGCTTTCTTT. Translation gives CASSWYSQTPEAFF. Combining the CDR3 with reference TRBV7-9 and TRBJ1-1 gives the whole variable domain DTGVSQNPRHKITKRGQNVTFRCDPISEHNRLYWYRQTLGQGPEFLTYFQNEAQLEKSRLLSDRFSAERPKGSFSTLEIQRTEQGDSAMYLCASSWYSQTPEAFFGQGTRLTVV.

This clone occurred once. V is TRBV5-1 and J is TRBJ1-1; D remains unclear. Looked up from germline, CDR1 is SGHRS and CDR2 is YFSETQ. Trimming took off 0 bases at V and 6 bases at J, with 6 bases between the two ends. The CDR3 spans 12 residues. This CDR3 reads CASSLADSEAFF. Written as DNA, the CDR3 is TGCGCCAGCAGCTTGGCCGACTCTGAAGCTTTCTTT.

CDR3 DNA sequence: TGTGCCAGCAGCCAGGCCTGGGGCAGGGGAAACTACGAGCAGTACTTC. Translated, it gives CASSQAWGRGNYEQYF. The rearrangement joins TRBV11-2 to TRBJ2-7, with D perhaps TRBD1 (6 bases). CDR1 and CDR2 (germline): SGHAT, FQNNGV. The CDR3 is made up of 16 amino acids. V was clipped by 5 bases and J by 3 bases, with 20 bases between them.

The chain employs TRBV28 and TRBJ1-1; 9 positions agree with TRBD1. The germline V gene encodes CDR1 MDHEN and CDR2 SYDVKM. The V and J ends lost 6 bases and 9 bases, in that order; junction bases with no gene match: 5. This CDR3 region has 12 residues. The chain's CDR3 is CASSRGQGQAFF. CDR3 DNA sequence: TGTGCCAGCAGCCGGGGACAGGGACAAGCTTTCTTT.